Following are 2 T cell receptor beta chains from one sample sequenced in a study of breast tumors, draining lymph nodes, adjacent tissues. Breast cancer patients provided tissue from their axillary draining lymph nodes. Each CDR3 protein gets one entry after TCRdb re-called the multiplex PCR reads with MiXCR. The sample records over 100,000 distinct CDR3 sequences, 20% to 25% being singletons. Sequencing input: axillary lymph node tissue. The receptors come from a female donor with breast cancer. Some clones in this sample may be carry-over from other donors' samples.

As for this clonotype: It may be a read error: a sequence one base away is much more abundant. The rearrangement joins TRBV5-1 to TRBJ2-1, with 8 nucleotides matching TRBD2. The CDR3 runs to 16 residues. J was trimmed by 4 bases and V by 2 bases; bases with no gene match: 8. Germline lookup yields CDR1 SGHRS and CDR2 YFSETQ. The CDR3 DNA follows: TGCGCCAGCAGCTTAAGAACTAGCGGTCGTTACAATGAGCAGTTCTTC. Its translation is CASSLRTSGRYNEQFF.

This clonotype was seen many times. This chain joins TRBV4-3 and TRBJ2-7; D not resolved. V was cut by 2 bases and J by 9 bases, with 20 bases left in between. In germline, CDR1 is LGHNA, CDR2 YSLEER. The CDR3 is 15 amino acids. CDR3 amino acids: CASSQSAVGKVGQYF. CDR3 nucleotides: TGCGCCAGCAGCCAAAGCGCGGTGGGGAAAGTCGGGCAGTACTTC.